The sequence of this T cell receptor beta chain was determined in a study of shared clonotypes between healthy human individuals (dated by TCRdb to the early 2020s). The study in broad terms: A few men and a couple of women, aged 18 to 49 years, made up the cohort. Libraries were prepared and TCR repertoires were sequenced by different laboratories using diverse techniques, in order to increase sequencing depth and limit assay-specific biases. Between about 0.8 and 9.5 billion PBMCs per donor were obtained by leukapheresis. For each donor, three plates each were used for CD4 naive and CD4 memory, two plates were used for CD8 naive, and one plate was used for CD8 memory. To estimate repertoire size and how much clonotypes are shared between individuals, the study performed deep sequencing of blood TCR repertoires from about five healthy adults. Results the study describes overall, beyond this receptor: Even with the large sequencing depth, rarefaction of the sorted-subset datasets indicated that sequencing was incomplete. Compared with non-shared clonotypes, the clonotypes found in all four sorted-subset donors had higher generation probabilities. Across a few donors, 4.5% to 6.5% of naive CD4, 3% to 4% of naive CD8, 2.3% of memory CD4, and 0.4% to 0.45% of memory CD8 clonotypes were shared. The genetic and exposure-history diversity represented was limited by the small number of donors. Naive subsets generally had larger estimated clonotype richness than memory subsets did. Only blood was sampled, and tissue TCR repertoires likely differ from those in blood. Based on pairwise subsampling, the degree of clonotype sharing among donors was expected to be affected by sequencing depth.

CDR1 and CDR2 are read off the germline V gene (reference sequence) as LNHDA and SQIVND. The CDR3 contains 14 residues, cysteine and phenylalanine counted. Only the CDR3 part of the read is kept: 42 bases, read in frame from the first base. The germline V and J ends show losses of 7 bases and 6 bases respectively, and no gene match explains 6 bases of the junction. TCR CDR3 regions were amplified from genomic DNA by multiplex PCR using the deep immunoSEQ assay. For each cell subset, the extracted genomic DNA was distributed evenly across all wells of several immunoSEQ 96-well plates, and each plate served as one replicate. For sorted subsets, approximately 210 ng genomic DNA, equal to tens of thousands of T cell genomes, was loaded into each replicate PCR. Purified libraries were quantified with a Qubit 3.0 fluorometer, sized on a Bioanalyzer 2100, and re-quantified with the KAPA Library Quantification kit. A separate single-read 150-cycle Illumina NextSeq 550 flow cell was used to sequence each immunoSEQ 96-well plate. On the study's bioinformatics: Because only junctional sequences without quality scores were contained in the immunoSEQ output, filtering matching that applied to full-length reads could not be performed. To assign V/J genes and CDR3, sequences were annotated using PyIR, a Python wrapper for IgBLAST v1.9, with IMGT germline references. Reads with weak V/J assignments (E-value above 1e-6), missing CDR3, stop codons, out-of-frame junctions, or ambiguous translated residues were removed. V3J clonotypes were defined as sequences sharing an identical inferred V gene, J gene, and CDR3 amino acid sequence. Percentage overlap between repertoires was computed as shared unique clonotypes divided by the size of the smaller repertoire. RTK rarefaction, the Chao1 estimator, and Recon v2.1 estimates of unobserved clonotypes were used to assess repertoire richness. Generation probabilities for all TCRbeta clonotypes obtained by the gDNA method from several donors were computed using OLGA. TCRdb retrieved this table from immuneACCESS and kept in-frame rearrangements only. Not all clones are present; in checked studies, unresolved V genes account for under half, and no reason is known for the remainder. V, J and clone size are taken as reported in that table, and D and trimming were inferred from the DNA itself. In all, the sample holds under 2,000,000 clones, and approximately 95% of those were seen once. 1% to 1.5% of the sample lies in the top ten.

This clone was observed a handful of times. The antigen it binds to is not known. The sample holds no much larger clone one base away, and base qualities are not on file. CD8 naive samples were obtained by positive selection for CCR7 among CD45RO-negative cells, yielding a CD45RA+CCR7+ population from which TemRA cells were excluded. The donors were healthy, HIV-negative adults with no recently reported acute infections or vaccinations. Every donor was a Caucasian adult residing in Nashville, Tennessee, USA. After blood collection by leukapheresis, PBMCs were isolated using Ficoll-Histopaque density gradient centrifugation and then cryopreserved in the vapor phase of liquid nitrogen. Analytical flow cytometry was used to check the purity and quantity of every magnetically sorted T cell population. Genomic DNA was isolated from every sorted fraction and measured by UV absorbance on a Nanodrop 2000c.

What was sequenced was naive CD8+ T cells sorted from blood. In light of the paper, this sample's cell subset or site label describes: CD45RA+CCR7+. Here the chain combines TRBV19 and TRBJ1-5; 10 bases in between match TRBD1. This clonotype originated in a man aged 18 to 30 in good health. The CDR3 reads CASKGGQGGQPQHF. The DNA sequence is TGTGCCAGTAAGGGCGGACAGGGGGGTCAGCCCCAGCATTTT.